This entry lists 5 T cell receptor beta chains sequenced from one sample in a study of T cell repertoires in cytomegalovirus infection. Which antigens these TCRs recognize remains unknown. TCRdb re-analysed the reads in MiXCR, keeping a single row per CDR3 protein. The sample consists of hundreds of thousands of distinct CDR3 sequences, roughly 42% of them appearing once. Here the sequenced sample was cultured PBMCs, taken from culture after CMV antigen stimulation. These receptors all come from a human donor in good health (CMV status not recorded). Some clones in this sample may be carry-over from other donors' samples.

The genes are TRBV7-8 and TRBJ2-7, with 8 bases lining up with TRBD1. The CDR3 is 15 amino acids. Losses at the gene ends were 2 bases for V and 3 bases for J; bases not matched to a gene: 6. Germline lookup yields CDR1 SGHVS and CDR2 FQNEAQ. DNA of the CDR3: TGTGCCAGCAGCTTACCCTGGACAGGGATCTACGAGCAGTACTTC. Its translation is CASSLPWTGIYEQYF. Full variable domain (missing parts from reference TRBV7-8 and TRBJ2-7): GAGVSQSPRYKVAKRGQDVALRCDPISGHVSLFWYQQALGQGPEFLTYFQNEAQLDKSGLPSDRFFAERPEGSVSTLKIQRTQQEDSAVYLCASSLPWTGIYEQYFGPGTRLTVT.

J is TRBJ2-1 and V is TRBV6-5, with 14 positions matching TRBD2. J gave up 6 bases and V 5 bases, and 9 bases lay outside the gene matches. Germline V lookup: CDR1 MNHEY, CDR2 SVGAGI. The CDR3 contains 17 residues. CDR3 loop: CASSNRPGLAGVNEQFF. In DNA, the CDR3 is TGTGCCAGCAGTAACCGACCGGGACTAGCGGGGGTCAATGAGCAGTTCTTC.

This chain joins TRBV27 and TRBJ1-2; 8 nucleotides line up with TRBD1. V was pared by 5 bases and J by 1 base, with 3 bases of the junction left unmatched. Looked up from germline, CDR1 is MNHEY and CDR2 is SMNVEV (reference sequence). This CDR3 is built from 14 residues. CDR3 sequence reads: CASSTRGRNYGYTF. DNA of the CDR3: TGTGCCAGCAGTACCAGGGGGCGTAACTATGGCTACACCTTC.

This chain uses TRBV19 with TRBJ1-1; D not resolved. V shed 5 bases and J shed 11 bases, with 12 bases lying between them. CDR3 length equals 11 residues. Germline CDR1 LNHDA, CDR2 SQIVND (reference sequence). CDR3 loop: CASSAGIRAFF. The CDR3 DNA is TGTGCCAGTAGTGCCGGGATTAGGGCTTTCTTT.

This clonotype was counted a few times. V gene TRBV19 combines with J gene TRBJ2-4; TRBD1 or TRBD2 may be the D gene (5 bases each). This CDR3 comprises 13 residues. V gave up 9 bases and J gave up 7 bases, with 16 bases separating them. The V gene's germline CDR1 is LNHDA and CDR2 SQIVND (reference sequence). The CDR3 region has the DNA TGTGCCAGCACACCCAGGGAGACCAACATTCAGTACTTC. Translating it yields CASTPRETNIQYF.